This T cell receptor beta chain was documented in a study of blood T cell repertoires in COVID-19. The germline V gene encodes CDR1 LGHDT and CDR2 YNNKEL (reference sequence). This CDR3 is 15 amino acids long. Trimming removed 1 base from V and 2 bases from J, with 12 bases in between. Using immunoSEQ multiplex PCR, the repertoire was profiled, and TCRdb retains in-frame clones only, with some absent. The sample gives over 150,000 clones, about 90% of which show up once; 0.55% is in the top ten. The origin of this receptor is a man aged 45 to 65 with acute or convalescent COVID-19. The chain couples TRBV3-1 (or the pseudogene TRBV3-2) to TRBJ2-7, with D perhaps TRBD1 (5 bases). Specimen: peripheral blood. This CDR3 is CASSQAMGPAYEQYF. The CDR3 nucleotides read TGTGCCAGCAGCCAAGCCATGGGGCCCGCCTACGAGCAGTACTTC.